Listed below are T cell receptor beta chains from one sample, sequenced in a study of T cells in Graves' hyperthyroidism and ophthalmopathy. One entry per CDR3 protein results from TCRdb running MiXCR on the multiplex PCR reads. The sample yields around 370,000 distinct CDR3 sequences, about a fifth seen once. The source material was blood. The receptor set was obtained from a young man with Graves' ophthalmopathy. The CDR3 runs from the conserved cysteine through the conserved F or W. The order of the fields is clone size, D gene, J gene, V gene, CDR3 protein, CDR3 DNA. A D gene is named only where the DNA matches it firmly. Size is omitted from some rows. Given values are once, few, many or a class for expanded clones.

abundance: many; d_gene: .; j_gene: TRBJ1-3; v_gene: TRBV11-2; CDR3aa: CASSSDAFSGNTIYF; CDR3nt: TGTGCCAGCAGCTCGGACGCCTTCTCTGGAAACACCATATATTTT
abundance: few; d_gene: TRBD1; j_gene: TRBJ2-2; v_gene: TRBV9; CDR3aa: CASSFWTGAGELFF; CDR3nt: TGTGCCAGCAGCTTCTGGACAGGGGCCGGGGAGCTGTTTTTT
abundance: many; d_gene: TRBD1; j_gene: TRBJ1-1; v_gene: TRBV20-1; CDR3aa: CSARRGTADTEAFF; CDR3nt: TGCAGTGCTAGACGGGGGACAGCTGACACTGAAGCTTTCTTT
abundance: .; d_gene: TRBD2; j_gene: TRBJ2-1; v_gene: TRBV2; CDR3aa: CASSVRKGGLAGGEQFF; CDR3nt: TGTGCCAGCAGTGTCAGAAAGGGGGGACTAGCGGGAGGTGAGCAGTTCTTC
abundance: .; d_gene: .; j_gene: TRBJ1-2; v_gene: TRBV4-1; CDR3aa: CASSQDRGVGYTF; CDR3nt: TGCGCCAGCAGCCAAGATCGTGGGGTTGGCTACACCTTC
abundance: .; d_gene: .; j_gene: TRBJ1-1; v_gene: TRBV5-5; CDR3aa: CASSPGALANTEAFF; CDR3nt: TGTGCCAGCAGCCCGGGGGCCCTGGCGAACACTGAAGCTTTCTTT
abundance: many; d_gene: .; j_gene: TRBJ1-5; v_gene: TRBV24-1; CDR3aa: CATSVGRDNQPQHF; CDR3nt: TGTGCCACCAGTGTCGGCAGGGACAATCAGCCCCAGCATTTT
abundance: many; d_gene: .; j_gene: TRBJ2-1; v_gene: TRBV12-3/TRBV12-4; CDR3aa: CASSLAGVYNEQFF; CDR3nt: TGTGCCAGCAGTTTAGCGGGGGTCTACAATGAGCAGTTCTTC
abundance: .; d_gene: .; j_gene: TRBJ2-3; v_gene: TRBV4-1; CDR3aa: CASSQERRGGTQYF; CDR3nt: TGCGCCAGCAGCCAAGAAAGGAGGGGGGGTACGCAGTATTTT
abundance: few; d_gene: TRBD2; j_gene: TRBJ2-1; v_gene: TRBV16; CDR3aa: CASSQSGLAGGQQFF; CDR3nt: TGTGCCAGCAGCCAATCGGGACTAGCGGGGGGCCAGCAGTTCTTC
abundance: few; d_gene: TRBD2; j_gene: TRBJ2-7; v_gene: TRBV6-1; CDR3aa: CASGGDYYEQYF; CDR3nt: TGTGCCAGCGGGGGGGATTACTACGAGCAGTACTTC
abundance: many; d_gene: TRBD1; j_gene: TRBJ2-1; v_gene: TRBV5-5; CDR3aa: CASRPTGGSEQFF; CDR3nt: TGTGCCAGCAGACCTACAGGGGGGAGTGAGCAGTTCTTC
abundance: many; d_gene: TRBD1; j_gene: TRBJ2-6; v_gene: TRBV7-8; CDR3aa: CASSFSRDRGHSSGANVLTF; CDR3nt: TGTGCCAGCAGCTTCTCCCGGGACAGGGGGCACTCCTCTGGGGCCAACGTCCTGACTTTC
abundance: few; d_gene: .; j_gene: TRBJ2-7; v_gene: TRBV3-1; CDR3aa: CASSQEPSVTASEQYF; CDR3nt: TGTGCCAGCAGCCAAGAGCCCTCCGTTACAGCCTCCGAGCAGTACTTC
abundance: .; d_gene: TRBD2; j_gene: TRBJ2-7; v_gene: TRBV12-3/TRBV12-4; CDR3aa: CASTGGPIPYEQYF; CDR3nt: TGTGCCAGCACGGGGGGGCCTATCCCCTACGAGCAGTACTTC
abundance: .; d_gene: .; j_gene: TRBJ1-3; v_gene: TRBV12-3/TRBV12-4; CDR3aa: CASSTLTGKHGNTIYF; CDR3nt: TGTGCCAGCAGCACGCTTACAGGGAAGCATGGAAACACCATATATTTT